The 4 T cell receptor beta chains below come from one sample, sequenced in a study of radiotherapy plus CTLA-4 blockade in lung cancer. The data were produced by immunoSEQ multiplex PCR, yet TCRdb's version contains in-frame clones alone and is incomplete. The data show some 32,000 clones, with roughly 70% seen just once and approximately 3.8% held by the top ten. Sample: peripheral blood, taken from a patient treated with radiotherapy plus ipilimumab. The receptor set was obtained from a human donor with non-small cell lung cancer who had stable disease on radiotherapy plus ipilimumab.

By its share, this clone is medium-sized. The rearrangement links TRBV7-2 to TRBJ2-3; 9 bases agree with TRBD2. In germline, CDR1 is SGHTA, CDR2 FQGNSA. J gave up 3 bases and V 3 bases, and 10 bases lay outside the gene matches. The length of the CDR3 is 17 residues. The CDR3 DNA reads TGTGCCAGCAGCTTCCTCCCAAGCGGGGGGAGGACAGATACGCAGTATTTT. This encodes CASSFLPSGGRTDTQYF.

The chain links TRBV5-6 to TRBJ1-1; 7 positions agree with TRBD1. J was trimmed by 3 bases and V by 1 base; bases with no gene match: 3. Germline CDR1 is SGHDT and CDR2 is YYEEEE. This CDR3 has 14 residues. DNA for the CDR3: TGTGCCAGCAGCTTGACAGGGGATTACACTGAAGCTTTCTTT. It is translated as CASSLTGDYTEAFF. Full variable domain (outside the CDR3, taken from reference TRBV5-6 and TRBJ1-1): DAGVTQSPTHLIKTRGQQVTLRCSPKSGHDTVSWYQQALGQGPQFIFQYYEEEERQRGNFPDRFSGHQFPNYSSELNVNALLLGDSALYLCASSLTGDYTEAFFGQGTRLTVV.

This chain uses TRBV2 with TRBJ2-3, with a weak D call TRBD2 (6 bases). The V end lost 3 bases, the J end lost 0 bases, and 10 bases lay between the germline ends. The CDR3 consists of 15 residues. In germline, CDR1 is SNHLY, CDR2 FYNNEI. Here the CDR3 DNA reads TGTGCCAGCAGTGACGGCGGGATCAGCACAGATACGCAGTATTTT. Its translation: CASSDGGISTDTQYF. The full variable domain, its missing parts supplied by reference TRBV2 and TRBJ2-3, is EPEVTQTPSHQVTQMGQEVILRCVPISNHLYFYWYRQILGQKVEFLVSFYNNEISEKSEIFDDQFSVERPDGSNFTLKIRSTKLEDSAMYFCASSDGGISTDTQYFGPGTRLTVL.

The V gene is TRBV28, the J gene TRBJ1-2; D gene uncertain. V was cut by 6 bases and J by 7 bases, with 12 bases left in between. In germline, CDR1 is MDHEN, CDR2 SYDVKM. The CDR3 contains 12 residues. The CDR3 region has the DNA TGTGCCAGCAGCCGTGGCCTTCGTGGCTACACCTTC. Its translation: CASSRGLRGYTF.